The 4 T cell receptor beta chains presented below share a single source sample, sequenced in a study of blood T cell repertoires in COVID-19. Clones were sequenced by immunoSEQ multiplex PCR, and TCRdb holds only the in-frame ones, with some missing. The data hold 300,000 to 400,000 clones, with around 89% observed a single time. The sequenced sample consisted of peripheral blood. The origin of the receptors is a woman aged 25-40 years with COVID-19, enrolled during active disease.

The J gene is TRBJ1-4, the V gene TRBV4-1; D is undetermined. V lost 0 bases, J lost 8 bases, and 13 bases lay in between. Germline V gene sequence: CDR1 MGHRA, CDR2 YSYEKL. The CDR3 contains 15 residues. CDR3 in DNA: TGCGCCAGCAGCCAAGATCCCGAGGGAGGAGAAAAACTGTTTTTT. Amino acid sequence: CASSQDPEGGEKLFF.

In this sample, this clone turned up once. This chain joins TRBV28 and TRBJ2-1; 10 bases line up with TRBD1. The ends lost 1 base at V and 6 bases at J; junction bases unmatched: 3. CDR1 is MDHEN, CDR2 SYDVKM, per germline. The CDR3 consists of 15 residues. The CDR3 is CASSLSGQGGNEQFF. The CDR3, as DNA: TGTGCCAGCAGTTTATCTGGACAGGGGGGCAATGAGCAGTTCTTC.

DNA of the CDR3: TGTGCCAGCAGCAAGACAGCCAATCAGCCCCAGCATTTT. Translated: CASSKTANQPQHF. This chain links TRBV5-6 with TRBJ1-5, with D possibly TRBD1 on 5 matching bases. CDR1 is SGHDT and CDR2 is YYEEEE in the germline V gene. This CDR3 is built from 13 residues. The V end was cut by 4 bases, the J end by 3 bases, with 8 bases between.

The chain links TRBV5-1 to TRBJ1-4; TRBD1 matches at 9 bases. The junction had 2 bases not matched to a gene; V was cut back by 3 bases and J by 5 bases. The CDR3 contains 14 residues. The germline V gene encodes CDR1 SGHRS and CDR2 YFSETQ. CDR3 sequence reads: CASSSGTGNEKLFF. The CDR3 region has the DNA TGCGCCAGCAGCTCCGGGACAGGGAATGAAAAACTGTTTTTT.